The clone carrying this T cell receptor beta chain was seen a few times. Its target is unknown. TCRdb redid the calling of the 5' RACE reads with MiXCR, one entry per CDR3 protein. The repertoire holds about 260,000 distinct CDR3 sequences, with about a sixth as singletons. CDR3 length: 16 residues. V lost 3 bases to trimming and J lost 8 bases; unmatched junction nucleotides: 16. Germline V CDR1 and CDR2: DFQATT, SNEGSKA (reference sequence). The data were obtained in a study of T-cell memory formation after mild COVID-19. Study-wide findings and caveats: Some responding clones appeared in pre-infection memory, suggesting cross-reactive memory joined.

Sequenced material: PBMCs or a T cell subset sorted from them (not recorded which). This sequence originates from a man aged 18 to 30 who had mild COVID-19 (a few samples of this study predate the infection). Cell type and time point are not known. The rearrangement links TRBV20-1 to TRBJ1-2; TRBD1 matches 9 bases. The CDR3 region has the DNA TGCAGTGCTAGCCCATACACCGGGACAGGGAAGGGAGGCTACACCTTC. It yields the protein CSASPYTGTGKGGYTF.